This T cell receptor beta chain is from a study of tumor-infiltrating lymphocytes in primary liver carcinoma. Synthesis of TCR beta cDNA was carried out from around 540 ng total RNA with a constant-region primer. Three nested multiplex PCR rounds of slightly modified ARM-PCR generated TCR beta libraries. TRBV1-TRBV30 forward primers paired with a C-beta reverse primer were used in the first two PCR rounds, which ran roughly 11 cycles each. Each CDR3 protein gets one entry after TCRdb re-called the multiplex PCR reads with MiXCR. The data contain about 78,000 distinct CDR3 sequences, 55% to 75% of them seen just once; the ten biggest clones take up about 27%. As for this clonotype: Its specificity is unknown.

Study outcomes and limitations: Only about 8-25% of top clones occurred in every one of the five tumor regions.

Co-extracted RNA and DNA came from around 18-30 mg of unsorted bulk tissue. Surgical resection was used to treat these primary liver carcinoma patients. The CDR3 sequence is 17 residues long. Germline loops: CDR1 MGHRA, CDR2 YSYEKL. V was pared by 3 bases and J by 5 bases, with 15 bases of the junction left unmatched. The V call is TRBV4-1, the J call TRBJ2-5; TRBD1 aligns across 7 bases. The sequenced sample consisted of liver tumor tissue from sampling region 4. Noted subset: tumor region T4, right-lateral pole. The receptor was isolated from a man aged 35 to 55 with primary liver carcinoma and hepatitis B virus infection. The CDR3 nucleotides are TGCGCCAGCAGCCATGATCGGGACAGAGGTTGGACGGAGACCCAGTACTTC. It specifies CASSHDRDRGWTETQYF.